These 23 T cell receptor beta chains came from one sample sequenced in a study of OX40 agonist ivuxolimab in advanced cancers. The method behind the library was the immunoSEQ multiplex PCR assay. TCRdb retrieved this table from immuneACCESS and kept in-frame rearrangements only. Not all clones are present; in checked studies, unresolved V genes account for under half, and no reason is known for the remainder. The sample yields 13,000 to 15,000 clones; roughly three quarters were counted once. Jointly, the top ten make up approximately 16% of the sample. The specimen comprised CD4+ or CD8+ T cells sorted from blood, sampled in a trial of the OX40 agonist ivuxolimab. The receptors derive from an adult with an advanced solid tumor such as melanoma, head and neck, liver or kidney cancer.

V gene TRBV4-3 combines with J gene TRBJ2-3, with 10 bases aligning to TRBD2. This CDR3 has 18 amino acids. The V gene's germline CDR1 is LGHNA and CDR2 YSLEER. V gave up 0 bases and J gave up 3 bases; unmatched junction bases: 9. The CDR3 sequence is CASSQEERGGLGTDTQYF. The CDR3 region has the DNA TGCGCCAGCAGCCAAGAGGAGCGGGGGGGCTTAGGGACAGATACGCAGTATTTT.

The genes are TRBV9 and TRBJ2-2, with 8 bases matching TRBD2. Germline CDR1 SGDLS, CDR2 YYNGEE. The CDR3 spans 16 residues. V trimming: 0 bases; J trimming: 3 bases; junction bases outside the gene matches: 4. CDR3 residues: CASSVVSAGDTGELFF. CDR3 bases: TGTGCCAGCAGCGTAGTGTCAGCGGGGGACACCGGGGAGCTGTTTTTT.

This clone was counted a few times. The chain links TRBV6-5 to TRBJ2-7, with D perhaps matching TRBD2 (5 bases). Germline V CDR1 and CDR2: MNHEY, SVGAGI. The CDR3 is made up of 14 amino acids. V was clipped by 5 bases and J by 4 bases, with 15 bases between them. CDR3: CASSTSAGEYEQYF. The CDR3 coding sequence is TGTGCCAGCAGTACGTCCGCTGGGGAGTACGAGCAGTACTTC.

The chain recombines TRBV27 with TRBJ2-7, with D possibly being TRBD1 (5 bases). V was trimmed by 5 bases and J by 2 bases, leaving 13 bases between them. The CDR3 totals 14 residues. The germline CDR1 and CDR2 sequences are MNHEY and SMNVEV (reference sequence). The CDR3 loop is CASSTDSAAYEQYF. CDR3 nucleotides: TGTGCCAGCAGTACCGACAGTGCTGCCTACGAGCAGTACTTC.

The chain uses TRBV7-9 and TRBJ1-1; D gene ambiguous. V was pared by 2 bases and J by 0 bases, with 1 base between. The CDR3 consists of 12 residues. Germline V gene lookup returns CDR1 SEHNR and CDR2 FQNEAQ (reference sequence). The CDR3 protein is CASSLLNTEAFF. The CDR3 nucleotides read TGTGCCAGCAGCTTATTGAACACTGAAGCTTTCTTT. Full variable domain (remainder filled in from reference TRBV7-9 and TRBJ1-1): DTGVSQNPRHKITKRGQNVTFRCDPISEHNRLYWYRQTLGQGPEFLTYFQNEAQLEKSRLLSDRFSAERPKGSFSTLEIQRTEQGDSAMYLCASSLLNTEAFFGQGTRLTVV.

The chain joins TRBV4-1 to TRBJ2-2; D is tentatively TRBD1 or TRBD2 (5 bases each). Trimming cost V 0 bases and J 5 bases, with 7 bases left between them. Germline CDR1 is MGHRA and CDR2 is YSYEKL. The CDR3 extends over 14 amino acids. The CDR3 loop reads CASSQDGGTGELFF. The CDR3 DNA reads as TGCGCCAGCAGCCAAGATGGGGGAACCGGGGAGCTGTTTTTT.

The chain recombines TRBV9 with TRBJ2-7, with 11 bases fitting TRBD2. Germline CDR1 is SGDLS and CDR2 is YYNGEE. The J segment lost 3 bases and the V segment lost 0 bases, leaving 8 bases of the junction unmatched. The CDR3 totals 17 residues. CDR3: CASSVGLAGSIDYEQYF. The CDR3, as DNA: TGTGCCAGCAGCGTAGGACTAGCGGGGTCCATCGACTACGAGCAGTACTTC. Combining the CDR3 with reference TRBV9 and TRBJ2-7 gives the whole variable domain DSGVTQTPKHLITATGQRVTLRCSPRSGDLSVYWYQQSLDQGLQFLIQYYNGEERAKGNILERFSAQQFPDLHSELNLSSLELGDSALYFCASSVGLAGSIDYEQYFGPGTRLTVT.

The chain has TRBV4-3 and TRBJ1-5, with a tentative D call TRBD1 (5 bases). The CDR3 length is 14 residues. CDR1 is LGHNA, CDR2 YSLEER, per germline. V was cut by 4 bases and J by 7 bases, with 14 bases left in between. This chain's CDR3 is CASSPMGRDQPQHF. Here the CDR3 DNA reads TGCGCCAGCAGCCCTATGGGGCGAGACCAGCCCCAGCATTTT.

The chain recombines TRBV27 with TRBJ2-7, with D perhaps TRBD1 (6 bases). Germline values: CDR1 MNHEY, CDR2 SMNVEV (reference sequence). The CDR3 sequence is 13 residues long. Deletions cut 0 bases from V and 7 bases from J, with 10 bases between. The CDR3 loop reads CASSLSGAREQYF. CDR3 DNA: TGTGCCAGCAGTTTATCGGGGGCACGGGAGCAGTACTTC.

This sequence joins TRBV25-1 and TRBJ2-1; D is perhaps TRBD1 (5 bases). Germline V lookup: CDR1 MGHDK, CDR2 SYGVNS. V lost 6 bases to trimming and J lost 3 bases, with 9 bases between them. The CDR3 extends over 13 amino acids. CDR3 nucleotide sequence: TGTGCCAGCAGCGACAGAAACTACAATGAGCAGTTCTTC. Translating it yields CASSDRNYNEQFF.

This clone was detected once. This chain connects TRBV6-4 to TRBJ1-1, with D perhaps matching TRBD1 (5 bases). The CDR3 totals 14 residues. Germline CDR1 and CDR2: MRHNA and SNTAGT. Trimming cost V 7 bases and J 1 base, with 13 bases left between them. CDR3 sequence (DNA): TGTGCCAGCAAGCTTACCGGGACGAACACTGAAGCTTTCTTT. Its protein is CASKLTGTNTEAFF.

The chain is built from TRBV15 and TRBJ1-1; D is undetermined. The germline V and J ends were trimmed by 1 base and 9 bases, with 21 bases remaining between them. The CDR3 spans 16 residues. Germline CDR1 LNHNV, CDR2 YYDKDF (reference sequence). The DNA for the CDR3 is TGTGCCACCAGCAGAGGTGGCGAGGGAACACAGCTTAAAGCTTTCTTT. This codes for CATSRGGEGTQLKAFF.

V gene TRBV10-3 combines with J gene TRBJ1-5; 7 bases line up with TRBD1. Germline V gene lookup returns CDR1 ENHRY and CDR2 SYGVKD. J lost 0 bases, V lost 4 bases, and 3 bases had no gene match. The CDR3 is 15 residues long. CDR3 coding DNA: TGTGCCATCAGTGCTACAGGGGATAGCAATCAGCCCCAGCATTTT. It codes for CAISATGDSNQPQHF.

This clone was picked up a small number of times. Here the CDR3 DNA reads TGTGCCAGCAGTTTATTTGCGGCGGATGAGCAGTTCTTC. Protein sequence: CASSLFAADEQFF. The chain links TRBV27 to TRBJ2-1; D ambiguous. The germline V gene encodes CDR1 MNHEY and CDR2 SMNVEV (reference sequence). The ends were cut back, 1 base at V and 8 bases at J, with 9 bases in the middle. The CDR3 consists of 13 residues.

This chain joins TRBV7-2 and TRBJ2-7, with D hard to call. The CDR3 sequence is 14 residues long. Trimming pared 5 bases from V and 1 base from J, leaving 12 bases between. Germline loops: CDR1 SGHTA, CDR2 FQGNSA. The CDR3, as DNA: TGTGCCAGCAGCGAAGTTGGGTTTTCCTACGAGCAGTACTTC. Translated: CASSEVGFSYEQYF. The full variable domain, rest sourced from reference TRBV7-2 and TRBJ2-7, is GAGVSQSPSNKVTEKGKDVELRCDPISGHTALYWYRQSLGQGLEFLIYFQGNSAPDKSGLPSDRFSAERTGGSVSTLTIQRTQQEDSAVYLCASSEVGFSYEQYFGPGTRLTVT.

The J gene is TRBJ2-7, the V gene TRBV5-4; TRBD1 agrees at 8 bases. This CDR3 comprises 15 residues. The germline V gene encodes CDR1 SGHNT and CDR2 YYREEE (reference sequence). J was trimmed by 0 bases and V by 4 bases; bases with no gene match: 6. The CDR3 reads CASSPGTGISYEQYF. Written as DNA, the CDR3 is TGTGCCAGCAGCCCGGGGACAGGAATCTCCTACGAGCAGTACTTC.

The chain uses TRBV30 and TRBJ1-1, with D unresolved. This CDR3 spans 11 amino acids. Per the germline V gene, CDR1 is GTSNPN and CDR2 is SVGIG (reference sequence). V lost 5 bases to trimming and J lost 7 bases, with 11 bases between them. The CDR3 protein is CAWGSVNEAFF. CDR3 DNA sequence: TGTGCCTGGGGGTCGGTGAATGAAGCTTTCTTT.

The rearrangement links TRBV9 to TRBJ2-1, with a weak D call TRBD2 (5 bases). Germline assignment: CDR1 SGDLS and CDR2 YYNGEE. Trimming removed 4 bases from V and 7 bases from J, with 15 bases in between. This CDR3 has 14 amino acids. The CDR3 DNA reads TGTGCCAGCAGCCTTGCGGGCTCCTCAAATGAGCAGTTCTTC. Its translation is CASSLAGSSNEQFF. The variable domain in full, completed from reference TRBV9 and TRBJ2-1, reads DSGVTQTPKHLITATGQRVTLRCSPRSGDLSVYWYQQSLDQGLQFLIQYYNGEERAKGNILERFSAQQFPDLHSELNLSSLELGDSALYFCASSLAGSSNEQFFGPGTRLTVL.

This clone was seen only a few times. The chain is built from TRBV6-6 and TRBJ1-2, with no clear D. Per the germline V gene, CDR1 is MNHNY and CDR2 is SVGAGI (reference sequence). CDR3 size: 12 residues. V was shortened by 0 bases and J by 5 bases, with 4 bases between the two germline ends. The CDR3 reads CASSYSGYGYTF. The DNA for the CDR3 is TGTGCCAGCAGTTACTCGGGGTATGGCTACACCTTC.

The chain has TRBV6-5 and TRBJ1-5; TRBD1 might be the D (5 bases). Per germline, CDR1 MNHEY and CDR2 SVGAGI. The CDR3 contains 12 residues. Trimming cost V 6 bases and J 10 bases, with 13 bases left between them. CDR3 residues: CASSPRGPPQHF. DNA for the CDR3: TGTGCCAGCAGCCCAAGGGGCCCACCCCAGCATTTT.

The genes are TRBV7-9 and TRBJ2-7, with 9 bases that match TRBD2. Losses at the gene ends were 4 bases for V and 3 bases for J; bases not matched to a gene: 4. There are 14 residues in the CDR3. CDR1 and CDR2 (germline): SEHNR, FQNEAQ (reference sequence). CDR3 DNA: TGTGCCAGCAGCTCTTATAGCGGGGGCTACGAGCAGTACTTC. Its translation: CASSSYSGGYEQYF. Drawing the rest from reference TRBV7-9 and TRBJ2-7, the complete variable domain is DTGVSQNPRHKITKRGQNVTFRCDPISEHNRLYWYRQTLGQGPEFLTYFQNEAQLEKSRLLSDRFSAERPKGSFSTLEIQRTEQGDSAMYLCASSSYSGGYEQYFGPGTRLTVT.

V and J are TRBV30 and TRBJ1-2; no firm D call. Germline CDR1 and CDR2: GTSNPN and SVGIG (reference sequence). The length of the CDR3 is 15 residues. V lost 0 bases and J 7 bases, leaving 18 bases between the germline ends. The CDR3 region is CAWSVPEGIHGGYTF. CDR3 in DNA: TGTGCCTGGAGTGTACCTGAAGGGATCCATGGTGGCTACACCTTC.

The chain links TRBV12-5 to TRBJ2-3; D gene unclear. V shed 3 bases and J shed 2 bases, with 3 bases lying between them. This CDR3 region has 12 residues. In germline, CDR1 is LGHNT, CDR2 FRNRAP. DNA for the CDR3: TGTGCTAGTGGTTTAGCCACAGATACGCAGTATTTT. Protein product: CASGLATDTQYF.